This T cell receptor beta chain was recorded in a study of blood T cells in healthy people across ages (dated by TCRdb to between 2014 and 2017). For the study in its entirety: In model experiments, template switching captured about one uniquely barcoded TCR beta cDNA molecule for every two T cells. Donors were grouped into four age groups: young (average approximately 15 years), middle-aged (about 40), aged (over 55) and long-lived (just over 80). Donors of different ages were randomly distributed across sequencing lanes to avoid experimental bias. The study measured age-related changes in TCR beta repertoire diversity using deep sequencing normalized with unique cDNA molecular identifiers. Two additional independent replicas of 1 million unique cDNA reads from the same blood draw were analyzed for two donors (one aged 18 to 29 and one aged 80 or older). Paper-wide results and their limitations: Total diversity estimates from one million sequenced T cells were considered lower bounds and underestimates. Since profiling was done on bulk unsorted PBMCs, naive and antigen-experienced compartments could not be conclusively compared. The CMV infection status of donors was not known, potentially confounding age-related changes in expanded clonotypes. The long-lived group showed more naive CD4+ T cells, fewer expanded clones and increased TCR diversity than the aged group, suggesting age selection. As age increased, observed TCR beta diversity per million T cells dropped in a roughly linear way, and a significant reduction was already evident by age about 40. The percentage of naive T cells measured by flow cytometry correlated strongly with observed TCR beta diversity.

Measured from the cysteine to the phenylalanine, the CDR3 is 16 residues long. The only DNA kept is the CDR3, 48 bases in frame from the first base. Note on this clonotype: The antigen this receptor binds is unknown. The record has no base qualities; no much larger clone is one base away.

The 39 donors, aged 6 to 90 years, were systemically healthy Caucasian individuals from Russia. Each donor gave ten milliliters of peripheral blood, drawn into EDTA-treated Vacutainer tubes. Ficoll-Paque density-gradient centrifugation was used to isolate PBMCs, with at least 7 million per sample. Trizol reagent was used to extract total RNA from PBMCs, with at least 5.5 micrograms per sample. For every donor, an aliquot of PBMCs went through flow cytometry to measure the percentages of naive CD45RAhigh/CD27high T cells. Library prep was done by 5' RACE. The sequencing machine was an Illumina HiSeq 2500. The second PCR ran for about 7 to 11 cycles and used a J-beta primer mix along with a sample-barcoded 5' primer. Each TCR beta cDNA molecule received a unique molecular identifier from a template-switch 5' adaptor carrying 12 random nucleotides. Each sample yielded at least 2.5 million CDR3-containing paired-end reads. The Mint cDNA synthesis kit, primed by a TRBC-specific oligonucleotide, was used to synthesize first-strand cDNA from all RNA. Following uracil-DNA glycosylase treatment, all cDNA underwent a first 18-cycle PCR with the universal primers M1SS and BC2_uni_R. The paper's data handling went like this. For normalization, 1 million high-quality reads were randomly selected from each sample, with every read carrying a distinct molecular identifier. Reads sharing molecular identifiers were discarded rather than binned into consensus sequences. MiTCR, with a Q25 quality threshold and the strictest error-elimination algorithm, was used for CDR3 identification, clonotype clustering and error correction. A nonparametric unseen species model using Euler transformation provided a lower-bound estimate of total TCR beta diversity. TCRdb ran its own pipeline on the public reads, namely fastp trimming at Q25 and MiXCR clone calling, and kept in-frame beta chains. Rows are unified per CDR3 protein, each entry keeping the most common DNA and genes. Clone size and V and J calls follow TCRdb, not the original study. The sample profile shows about 1,500,000 distinct CDR3 sequences; roughly 30% of them were found once. 7.7% of the sample is held by the ten biggest clonotypes.

The sequence derives from a woman in her 30s in good health. Recombination connected TRBV21-1 to TRBJ2-7; TRBD1, the table's D call, was not compared with the DNA. TRBV21-1 is listed as a pseudogene. Sample: blood. The DNA sequence is TGTGCCAGCAGCAAATCCCCGGCGGGGGGGGTCCCCGAGCAGTACTTC. Its protein reads: CASSKSPAGGVPEQYF.